This T cell receptor (beta chain) was sequenced during a study of shared clonotypes between healthy human individuals. Study-wide findings and caveats: Naive subsets generally had larger estimated richness than memory subsets. Naive CD4 clonotypes overlapped across a handful of donors at 4.5% to 5.5%.

The CDR3 runs to 15 residues. The V end was cut by 1 base, the J end by 3 bases, with 12 bases between. CDR1 is SGHTA and CDR2 is FQGNSA in the germline V gene. Per the original data handling: ImmunoSEQ sequences covered only the junction and lacked quality scores; filtering therefore differed. The repertoire was sequenced with immunoSEQ multiplex PCR; TCRdb's copy has only in-frame clones and lacks some. That table supplies the V and J calls and clone size; D and trimming were determined from the DNA. The sample consists of around 180,000 clones, roughly 93% of them appearing once. Points on this clone: Its matching antigen is unknown.

In the CD4+ fraction, cells were divided into CD45RA+ naive and CD45RA-negative memory subsets. Sequenced sample: naive CD4+ T cells sorted from blood. Described subset: CD45RA+ positively selected. The gene calls are TRBV7-2 and TRBJ1-1; the D gene is possibly TRBD1 (5 bases). This receptor was identified in a woman between 25 and 40 years old in good health. The CDR3 region is CASSLGGGHDTEAFF. The CDR3 nucleotides are TGTGCCAGCAGCTTAGGGGGTGGACATGACACTGAAGCTTTCTTT.